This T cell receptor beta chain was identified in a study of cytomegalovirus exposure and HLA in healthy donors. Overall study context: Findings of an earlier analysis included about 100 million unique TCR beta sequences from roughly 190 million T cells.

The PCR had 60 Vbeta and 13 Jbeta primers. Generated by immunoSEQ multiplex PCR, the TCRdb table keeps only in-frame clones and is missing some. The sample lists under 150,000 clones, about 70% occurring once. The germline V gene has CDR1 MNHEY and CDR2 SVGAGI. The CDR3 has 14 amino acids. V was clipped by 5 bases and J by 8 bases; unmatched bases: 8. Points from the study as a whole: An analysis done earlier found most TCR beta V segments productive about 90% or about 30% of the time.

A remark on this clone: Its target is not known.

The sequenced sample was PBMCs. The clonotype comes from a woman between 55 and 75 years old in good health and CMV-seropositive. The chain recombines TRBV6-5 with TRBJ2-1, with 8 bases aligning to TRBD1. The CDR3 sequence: CASSPQGAIDEQFF. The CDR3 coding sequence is TGTGCCAGCAGTCCTCAGGGGGCGATAGATGAGCAGTTCTTC.